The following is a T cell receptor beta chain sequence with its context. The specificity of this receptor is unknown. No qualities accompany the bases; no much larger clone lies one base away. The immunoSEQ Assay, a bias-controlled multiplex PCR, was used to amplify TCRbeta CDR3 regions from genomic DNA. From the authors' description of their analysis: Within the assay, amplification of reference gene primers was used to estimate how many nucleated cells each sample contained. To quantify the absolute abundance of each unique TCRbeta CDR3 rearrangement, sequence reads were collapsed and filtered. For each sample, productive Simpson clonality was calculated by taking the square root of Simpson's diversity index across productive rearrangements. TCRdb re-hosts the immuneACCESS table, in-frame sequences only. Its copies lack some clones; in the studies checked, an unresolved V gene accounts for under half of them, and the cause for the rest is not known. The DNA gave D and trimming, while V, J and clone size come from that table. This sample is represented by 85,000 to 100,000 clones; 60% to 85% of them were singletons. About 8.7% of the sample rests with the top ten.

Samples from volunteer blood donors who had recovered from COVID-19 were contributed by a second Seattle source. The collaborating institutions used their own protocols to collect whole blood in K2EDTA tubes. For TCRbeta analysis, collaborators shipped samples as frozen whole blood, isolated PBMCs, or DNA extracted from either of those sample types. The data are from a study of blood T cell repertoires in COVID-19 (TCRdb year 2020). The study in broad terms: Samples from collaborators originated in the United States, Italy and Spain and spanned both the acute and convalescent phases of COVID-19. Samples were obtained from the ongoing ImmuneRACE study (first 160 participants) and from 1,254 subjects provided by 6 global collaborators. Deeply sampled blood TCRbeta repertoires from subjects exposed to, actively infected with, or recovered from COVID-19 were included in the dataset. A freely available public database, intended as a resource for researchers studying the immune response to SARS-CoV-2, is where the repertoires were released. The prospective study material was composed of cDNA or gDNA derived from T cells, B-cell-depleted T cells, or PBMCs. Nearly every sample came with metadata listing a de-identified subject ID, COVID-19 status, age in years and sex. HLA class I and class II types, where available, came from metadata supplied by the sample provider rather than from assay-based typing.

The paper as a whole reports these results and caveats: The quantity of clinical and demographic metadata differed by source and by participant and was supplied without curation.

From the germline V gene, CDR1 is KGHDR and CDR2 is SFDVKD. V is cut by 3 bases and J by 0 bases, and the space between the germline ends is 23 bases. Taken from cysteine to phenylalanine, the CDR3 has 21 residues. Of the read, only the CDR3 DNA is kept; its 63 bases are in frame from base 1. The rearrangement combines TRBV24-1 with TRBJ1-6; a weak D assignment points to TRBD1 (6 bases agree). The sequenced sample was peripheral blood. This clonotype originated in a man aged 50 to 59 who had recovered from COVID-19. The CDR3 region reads CATSDHYLSGQSFSYNSPLHF. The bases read TGTGCCACCAGTGATCATTACCTGTCCGGACAGAGCTTCTCCTATAATTCACCCCTCCACTTT.